The 14 T cell receptor beta chains given below trace back to one sample, sequenced in a study of cytomegalovirus exposure and HLA in healthy donors. In the PCR, 60 Vbeta and 13 Jbeta primers were used. The repertoire was sequenced with immunoSEQ multiplex PCR; TCRdb's copy has only in-frame clones and lacks some. Counted here are under 150,000 clones, roughly four fifths occurring once; the ten biggest clones make up over 9%. The source material was PBMCs. These receptors were taken from a male donor in good health and CMV-seropositive.

The chain links TRBV19 to TRBJ2-1; possible D gene TRBD1, 5 bases. Germline V gene data show CDR1 as LNHDA and CDR2 as SQIVND (reference sequence). CDR3 length equals 15 residues. V lost 0 bases to trimming and J lost 4 bases, with 10 bases between them. The CDR3 loop is CASSIEGHNYNEQFF. CDR3 DNA sequence: TGTGCCAGTAGTATAGAAGGACATAATTACAATGAGCAGTTCTTC.

This chain uses TRBV28 with TRBJ2-5; a weak D match, TRBD2 (5 bases). Germline V gene sequence: CDR1 MDHEN, CDR2 SYDVKM. The CDR3 extends over 15 amino acids. Deletions cut 6 bases from V and 0 bases from J, with 14 bases between. CDR3: CASRNTLGDQETQYF. CDR3 DNA sequence: TGTGCCAGCAGGAACACCCTCGGGGACCAAGAGACCCAGTACTTC.

V gene TRBV9 combines with J gene TRBJ1-1; a possible D gene is TRBD1 (5 bases). V was pared by 0 bases and J by 3 bases, with 18 bases between. The germline V gene encodes CDR1 SGDLS and CDR2 YYNGEE. The CDR3 loop spans 17 amino acids. The CDR3 spells CASSVGLGEAEDTEAFF. CDR3 in DNA: TGTGCCAGCAGCGTAGGTTTGGGGGAGGCAGAGGACACTGAAGCTTTCTTT.

V usage is TRBV7-3 and J usage is TRBJ2-2, with D perhaps TRBD2 (5 bases). CDR3 size: 16 residues. Germline lookup yields CDR1 SGHTA and CDR2 FQGTGA. Trimming left V 2 bases short and J 5 bases short, with 15 bases between. The CDR3 DNA reads TGTGCCAGCAGCTTACTTTTGCGGGCGGGTACCGGGGAGCTGTTTTTT. Translated: CASSLLLRAGTGELFF.

This clone was picked up a small number of times. The CDR3 is CASSHRGINTIYF. CDR3 DNA: TGTGCCAGCAGTCACAGGGGAATAAACACCATATATTTT. This sequence joins TRBV6-1 and TRBJ1-3, with 7 positions matching TRBD1. Germline values: CDR1 MNHNS, CDR2 SASEGT. The CDR3 runs 13 residues. V gave up 5 bases and J gave up 6 bases; unmatched junction bases: 4.

The chain couples TRBV13 to TRBJ1-1, with TRBD1 matching 7 bases. The CDR3 is 15 amino acids. Germline V gene sequence: CDR1 PRHDT, CDR2 FYEKMQ (reference sequence). V dropped 5 bases and J dropped 4; count of bases not matched to a gene: 10. The CDR3 DNA sequence: TGTGCCAGCAGCGGTGCTGGACAGGTCGCCACTGAAGCTTTCTTT. It translates to CASSGAGQVATEAFF.

V gene TRBV5-6 combines with J gene TRBJ1-1; TRBD1 might be the D (5 bases). The germline gives CDR1 SGHDT, CDR2 YYEEEE. Trimming took off 1 base at V and 6 bases at J, with 10 bases between the two ends. The CDR3 is 13 amino acids. CDR3 sequence: CASSLWGGAEAFF. CDR3 DNA: TGTGCCAGCAGCTTGTGGGGGGGGGCTGAAGCTTTCTTT.

The chain recombines TRBV29-1 with TRBJ1-1; 9 bases are a match to TRBD1. The CDR3 length is 11 residues. J was trimmed by 10 bases and V by 7 bases; bases with no gene match: 7. Looked up from germline, CDR1 is SQVTM and CDR2 is ANQGSEA. In DNA form, the CDR3 reads TGCAGCGCGGGGGACAGGGTAACAGCTTTCTTT. Residues: CSAGDRVTAFF.

The chain employs TRBV28 and TRBJ1-1; D is uncertain. V lost 10 bases to trimming and J lost 7 bases, with 13 bases between them. The CDR3 spans 11 residues. CDR1 MDHEN and CDR2 SYDVKM come from the germline V gene. CDR3 bases: TGTGCCACCTTGGGGAGGCGTGAAGCTTTCTTT. Its translation is CATLGRREAFF.

The chain is built from TRBV11-2 and TRBJ1-5, with D perhaps TRBD1 (6 bases). The germline CDR1 and CDR2 sequences are SGHAT and FQNNGV. This CDR3 region has 19 residues. Trimming took 4 bases from V and 1 from J, leaving 23 bases between them. The CDR3 reads CASSSQGQSRYLSNQPQHF. The CDR3, as DNA: TGTGCCAGCAGCTCCCAAGGACAGTCCCGTTACCTCAGCAATCAGCCCCAGCATTTT.

The J gene is TRBJ1-5, the V gene TRBV19; 9 bases agree with TRBD1. Germline V gene sequence: CDR1 LNHDA, CDR2 SQIVND (reference sequence). V lost 5 bases and J lost 4; bases outside the gene matches: 3. The CDR3 has 14 amino acids. The CDR3 nucleotides read TGTGCCAGTAGTCCCGGGACAGGGAATCAGCCCCAGCATTTT. Amino acids: CASSPGTGNQPQHF.

The gene calls are TRBV9 and TRBJ2-2; D is ambiguous. Germline CDR1 is SGDLS and CDR2 is YYNGEE. This CDR3 spans 14 amino acids. Between the trimmed V and J ends, which lost 1 base and 6 bases, there was a span of 10 bases. CDR3 sequence: CASSVSTRPGELFF. CDR3 bases: TGTGCCAGCAGCGTATCGACTCGGCCCGGGGAGCTGTTTTTT.

J is TRBJ1-4 and V is TRBV5-1, with unresolved D. V lost 2 bases, J lost 1 base, and 18 bases lay in between. This CDR3 contains 18 residues. Germline V gene lookup returns CDR1 SGHRS and CDR2 YFSETQ. CDR3: CASSLGVGYGLTNEKLFF. CDR3 in DNA: TGCGCCAGCAGCTTAGGAGTAGGTTACGGGTTAACTAATGAAAAACTGTTTTTT.

The chain uses TRBV7-9 and TRBJ1-4; tentatively, D is TRBD1 (5 bases). The germline gives CDR1 SEHNR, CDR2 FQNEAQ (reference sequence). The CDR3 is 15 residues long. Trimming shortened V by 0 bases and J by 2 bases, and 7 bases separated the two germline ends. The CDR3 region has the DNA TGTGCCAGCAGCTTAGCGGGGCCCACTAATGAAAAACTGTTTTTT. Protein: CASSLAGPTNEKLFF.